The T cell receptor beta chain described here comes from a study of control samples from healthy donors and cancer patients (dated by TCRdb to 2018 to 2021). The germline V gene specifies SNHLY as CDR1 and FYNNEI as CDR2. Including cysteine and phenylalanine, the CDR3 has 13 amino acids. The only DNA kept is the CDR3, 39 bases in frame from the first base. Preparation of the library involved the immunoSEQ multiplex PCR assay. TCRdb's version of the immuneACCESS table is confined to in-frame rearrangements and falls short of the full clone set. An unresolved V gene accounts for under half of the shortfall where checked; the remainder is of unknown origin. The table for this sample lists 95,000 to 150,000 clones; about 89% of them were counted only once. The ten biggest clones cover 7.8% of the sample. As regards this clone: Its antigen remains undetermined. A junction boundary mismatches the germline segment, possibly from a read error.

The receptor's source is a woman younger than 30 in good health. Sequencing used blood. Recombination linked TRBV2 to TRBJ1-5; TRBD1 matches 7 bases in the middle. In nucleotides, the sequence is TGTGCCAGCAGTGAAGTTGTAGGGGACAGAAAGGATTTT. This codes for CASSEVVGDRKDF.